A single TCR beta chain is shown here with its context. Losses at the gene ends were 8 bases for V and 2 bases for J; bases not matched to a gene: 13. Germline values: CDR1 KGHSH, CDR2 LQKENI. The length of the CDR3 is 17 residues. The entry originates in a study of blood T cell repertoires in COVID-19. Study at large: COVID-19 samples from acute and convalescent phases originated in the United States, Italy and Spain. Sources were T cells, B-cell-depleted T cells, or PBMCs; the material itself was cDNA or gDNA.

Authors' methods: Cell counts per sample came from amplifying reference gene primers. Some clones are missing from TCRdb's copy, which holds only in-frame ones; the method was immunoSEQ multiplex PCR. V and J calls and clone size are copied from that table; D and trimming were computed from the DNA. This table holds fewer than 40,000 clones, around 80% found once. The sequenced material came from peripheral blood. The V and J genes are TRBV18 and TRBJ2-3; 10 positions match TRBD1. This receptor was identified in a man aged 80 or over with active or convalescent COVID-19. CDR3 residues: CASRAGTGAQVTDTQYF. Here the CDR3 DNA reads TGTGCCAGCAGAGCCGGGACAGGGGCGCAAGTCACAGATACGCAGTATTTT. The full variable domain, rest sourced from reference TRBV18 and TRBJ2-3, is NAGVMQNPRHLVRRRGQEARLRCSPMKGHSHVYWYRQLPEEGLKFMVYLQKENIIDESGMPKERFSAEFPKEGPSILRIQQVVRGDSAAYFCASRAGTGAQVTDTQYFGPGTRLTVL.